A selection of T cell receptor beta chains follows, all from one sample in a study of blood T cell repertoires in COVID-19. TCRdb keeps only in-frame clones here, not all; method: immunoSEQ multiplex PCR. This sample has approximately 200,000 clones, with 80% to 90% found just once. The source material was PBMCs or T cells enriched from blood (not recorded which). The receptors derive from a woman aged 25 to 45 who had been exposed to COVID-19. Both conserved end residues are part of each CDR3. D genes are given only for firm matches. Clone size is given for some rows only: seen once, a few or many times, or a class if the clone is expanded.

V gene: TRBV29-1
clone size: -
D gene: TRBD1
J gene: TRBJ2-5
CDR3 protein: CSVVRGRVDWETQYF
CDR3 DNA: TGCAGCGTTGTAAGGGGGCGTGTGGACTGGGAGACCCAGTACTTC

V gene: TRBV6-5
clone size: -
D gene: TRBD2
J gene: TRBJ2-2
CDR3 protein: CASGTGGTNTGELFF
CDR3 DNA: TGTGCCAGCGGAACGGGGGGGACGAACACCGGGGAGCTGTTTTTT

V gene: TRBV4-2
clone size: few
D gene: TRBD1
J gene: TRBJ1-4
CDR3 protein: CASSQGQGINEKLFF
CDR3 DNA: TGTGCCAGCAGCCAAGGACAGGGCATTAATGAAAAACTGTTTTTT

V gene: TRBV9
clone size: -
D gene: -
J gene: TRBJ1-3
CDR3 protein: CASSVAGNTIYF
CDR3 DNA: TGTGCCAGCAGCGTAGCGGGAAACACCATATATTTT

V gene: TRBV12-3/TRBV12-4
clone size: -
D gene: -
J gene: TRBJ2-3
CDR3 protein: CASSLVQMDTQYF
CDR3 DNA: TGTGCCAGCAGTTTAGTCCAAATGGATACGCAGTATTTT

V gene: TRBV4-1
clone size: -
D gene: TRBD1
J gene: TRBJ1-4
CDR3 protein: CASRAVDRGTEKLFF
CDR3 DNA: TGCGCCAGCAGAGCCGTAGACAGGGGGACTGAAAAACTGTTTTTT

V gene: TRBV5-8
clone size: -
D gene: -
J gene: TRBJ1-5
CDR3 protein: CASRPRVGNQPQHF
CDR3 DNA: TGTGCCAGCAGACCCAGGGTGGGCAATCAGCCCCAGCATTTT

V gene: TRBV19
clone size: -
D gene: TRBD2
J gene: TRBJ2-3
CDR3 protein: CASSMLAGGRGGTDTQYF
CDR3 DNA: TGTGCCAGTAGTATGCTAGCGGGGGGGCGGGGCGGCACAGATACGCAGTATTTT

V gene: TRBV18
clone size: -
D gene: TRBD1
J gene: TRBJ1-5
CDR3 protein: CASSSQTGEVGQPQHF
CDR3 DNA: TGTGCCAGCTCATCCCAGACAGGGGAGGTTGGGCAGCCCCAGCATTTT

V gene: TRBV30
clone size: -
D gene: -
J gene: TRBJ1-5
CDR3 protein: CAWSVGSEQPQHF
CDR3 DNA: TGTGCCTGGAGTGTTGGGAGTGAGCAGCCCCAGCATTTT

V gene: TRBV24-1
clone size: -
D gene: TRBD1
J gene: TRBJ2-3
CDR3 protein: CATSGLDRGGDTQYF
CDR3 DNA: TGTGCCACCAGTGGCCTGGACAGGGGAGGAGATACGCAGTATTTT

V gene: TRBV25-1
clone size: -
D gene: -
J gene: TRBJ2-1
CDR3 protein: CASSAPPGSGSYNEQFF
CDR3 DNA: TGTGCCAGCAGCGCCCCCCCTGGCAGTGGCTCCTACAATGAGCAGTTCTTC

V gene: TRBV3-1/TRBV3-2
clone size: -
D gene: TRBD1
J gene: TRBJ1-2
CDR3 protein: CASSQGSIRDSTGYTF
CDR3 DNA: TGTGCCAGCAGCCAGGGATCGATCCGGGACAGTACCGGCTACACCTTC

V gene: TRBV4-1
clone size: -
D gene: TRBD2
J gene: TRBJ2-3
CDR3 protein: CASSQEERGVTDTQYF
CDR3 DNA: TGCGCCAGCAGCCAAGAAGAGCGGGGGGTCACAGATACGCAGTATTTT

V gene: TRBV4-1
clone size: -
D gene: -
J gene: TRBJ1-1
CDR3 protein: CASSQATGILDEAFF
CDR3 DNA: TGCGCCAGCAGCCAGGCAACAGGAATACTCGATGAAGCTTTCTTT

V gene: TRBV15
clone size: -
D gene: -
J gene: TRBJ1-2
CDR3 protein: CATSRDFTGNYGYTF
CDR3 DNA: TGTGCCACCAGCAGAGATTTTACAGGGAACTATGGCTACACCTTC

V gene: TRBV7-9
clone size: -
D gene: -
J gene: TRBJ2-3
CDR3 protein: CASRRTGNTQYF
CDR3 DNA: TGTGCCAGCAGACGTACAGGGAATACGCAGTATTTT

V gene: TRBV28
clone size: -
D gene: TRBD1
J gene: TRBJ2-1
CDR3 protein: CASRAPGQAINEQFF
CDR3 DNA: TGTGCCAGCAGGGCACCGGGACAGGCTATCAATGAGCAGTTCTTC

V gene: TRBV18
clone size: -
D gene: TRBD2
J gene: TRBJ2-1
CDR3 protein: CASSQTTGGDGQFF
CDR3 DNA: TGTGCCAGCTCCCAAACAACGGGAGGGGACGGGCAGTTCTTC

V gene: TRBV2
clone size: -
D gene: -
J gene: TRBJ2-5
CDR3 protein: CASKTGRGQETQYF
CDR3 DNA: TGTGCCAGCAAAACGGGCAGGGGACAAGAGACCCAGTACTTC

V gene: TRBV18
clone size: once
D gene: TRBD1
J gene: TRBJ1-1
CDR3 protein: CASSPGQGNTEAFF
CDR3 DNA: TGTGCCAGCTCACCCGGACAGGGGAACACTGAAGCTTTCTTT

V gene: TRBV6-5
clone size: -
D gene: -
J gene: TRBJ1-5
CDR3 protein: CATWRDYSNQPQHF
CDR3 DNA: TGTGCCACCTGGAGGGATTATAGCAATCAGCCCCAGCATTTT

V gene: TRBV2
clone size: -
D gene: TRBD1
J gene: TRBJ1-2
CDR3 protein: CATHRDRAYGYTF
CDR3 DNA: TGTGCCACCCACCGGGACAGGGCGTATGGCTACACCTTC

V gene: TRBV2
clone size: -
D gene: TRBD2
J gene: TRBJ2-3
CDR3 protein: CASMGWAGLAGITDTQYF
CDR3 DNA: TGTGCCAGCATGGGTTGGGCGGGACTAGCGGGAATCACAGATACGCAGTATTTT

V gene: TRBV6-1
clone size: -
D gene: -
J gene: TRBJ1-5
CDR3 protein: CASSAPGWNSNQPQHF
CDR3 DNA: TGTGCCAGCAGTGCCCCAGGGTGGAATAGCAATCAGCCCCAGCATTTT

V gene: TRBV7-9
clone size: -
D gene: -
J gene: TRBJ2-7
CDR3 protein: CASSLFQGIRIGLPYEQYF
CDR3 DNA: TGTGCCAGCAGCTTATTTCAGGGGATTAGGATCGGCCTCCCCTACGAGCAGTACTTC

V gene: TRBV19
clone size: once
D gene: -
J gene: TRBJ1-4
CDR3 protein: CASSAQVANEKLFF
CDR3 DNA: TGTGCCAGTAGTGCTCAGGTCGCCAATGAAAAACTGTTTTTT

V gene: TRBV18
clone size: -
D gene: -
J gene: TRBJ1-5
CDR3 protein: CASSTLAGNQPQHF
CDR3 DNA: TGTGCCAGCTCAACCTTAGCTGGCAATCAGCCCCAGCATTTT

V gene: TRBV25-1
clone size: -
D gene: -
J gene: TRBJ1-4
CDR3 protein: CASSEYRAGANEKLFF
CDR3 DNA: TGTGCCAGCAGTGAATATAGGGCGGGAGCTAATGAAAAACTGTTTTTT

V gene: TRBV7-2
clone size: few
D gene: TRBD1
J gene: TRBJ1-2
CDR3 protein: CASSRTGNYGYTF
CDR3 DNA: TGTGCCAGCAGCCGGACAGGCAACTATGGCTACACCTTC

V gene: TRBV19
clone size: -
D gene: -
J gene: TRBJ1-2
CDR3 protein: CASSIVTTGYGYTF
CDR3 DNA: TGTGCCAGTAGTATAGTCACAACCGGGTACGGCTACACCTTC

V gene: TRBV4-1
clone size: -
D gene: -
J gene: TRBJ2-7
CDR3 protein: CASSQDHPNYEQYF
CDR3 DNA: TGCGCCAGCAGCCAAGATCATCCAAACTACGAGCAGTACTTC

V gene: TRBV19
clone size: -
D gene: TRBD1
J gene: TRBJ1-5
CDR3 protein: CASSIIPGQGARVNQPQHF
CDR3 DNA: TGTGCCAGTAGTATCATTCCGGGACAGGGGGCTAGGGTCAATCAGCCCCAGCATTTT

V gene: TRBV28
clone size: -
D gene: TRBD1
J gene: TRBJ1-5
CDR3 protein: CASTLGQGREPQHF
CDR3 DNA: TGTGCCAGCACCCTAGGACAGGGAAGGGAGCCCCAGCATTTT

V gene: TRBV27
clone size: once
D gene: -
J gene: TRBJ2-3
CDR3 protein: CASSLTRRGHGDTQYF
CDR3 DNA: TGTGCCAGCAGTTTGACTCGGCGGGGGCATGGAGATACGCAGTATTTT

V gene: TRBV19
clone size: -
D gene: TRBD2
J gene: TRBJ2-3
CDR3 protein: CASSMTSGHGDTQYF
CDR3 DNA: TGTGCCAGTAGTATGACTAGCGGACATGGGGATACGCAGTATTTT

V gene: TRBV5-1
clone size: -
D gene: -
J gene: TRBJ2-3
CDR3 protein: CASSLVAAEADTQYF
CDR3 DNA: TGCGCCAGCAGCTTGGTGGCAGCGGAGGCAGATACGCAGTATTTT

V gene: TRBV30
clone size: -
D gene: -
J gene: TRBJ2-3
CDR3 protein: CAWSRLVSTGASTDTQYF
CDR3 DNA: TGTGCCTGGAGTAGGTTGGTTTCGACAGGAGCTAGCACAGATACGCAGTATTTT

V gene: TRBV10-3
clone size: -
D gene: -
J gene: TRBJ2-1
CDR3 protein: CAISLDGGSYNEQFF
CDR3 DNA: TGTGCCATCAGCTTGGACGGAGGGTCGTACAATGAGCAGTTCTTC

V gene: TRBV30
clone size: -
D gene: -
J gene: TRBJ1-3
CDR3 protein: CAWGTPGNTIYF
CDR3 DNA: TGTGCCTGGGGGACTCCTGGAAACACCATATATTTT

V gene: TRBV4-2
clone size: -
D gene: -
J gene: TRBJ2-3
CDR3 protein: CASSQEGRITDTQYF
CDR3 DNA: TGTGCCAGCAGCCAAGAGGGCAGGATCACAGATACGCAGTATTTT

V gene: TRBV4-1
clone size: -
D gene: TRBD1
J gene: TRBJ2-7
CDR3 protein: CASSLVPGTDPYEQYF
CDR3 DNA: TGCGCCAGCAGCCTAGTCCCCGGGACAGATCCTTACGAGCAGTACTTC

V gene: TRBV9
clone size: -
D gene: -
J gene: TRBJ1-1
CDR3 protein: CASSVAAGLNTEAFF
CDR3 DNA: TGTGCCAGCAGCGTAGCCGCAGGGTTGAACACTGAAGCTTTCTTT

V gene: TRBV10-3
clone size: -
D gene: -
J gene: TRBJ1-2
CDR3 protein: CATSGQGRDYGYTF
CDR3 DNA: TGTGCCACCTCTGGGCAGGGTAGGGACTATGGCTACACCTTC

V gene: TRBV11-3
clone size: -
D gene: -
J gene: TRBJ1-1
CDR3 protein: CASSGMMNIEAFF
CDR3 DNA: TGTGCCAGCTCGGGGATGATGAACATTGAAGCTTTCTTT

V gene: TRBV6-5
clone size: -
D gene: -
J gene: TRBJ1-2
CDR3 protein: CASSYSNRDYGYTF
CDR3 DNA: TGTGCCAGCAGTTACTCGAACAGGGACTATGGCTACACCTTC

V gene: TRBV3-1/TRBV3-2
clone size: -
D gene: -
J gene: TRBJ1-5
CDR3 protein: CASSLRQGNQPQHF
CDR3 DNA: TGTGCCAGCAGCTTAAGACAAGGCAATCAGCCCCAGCATTTT

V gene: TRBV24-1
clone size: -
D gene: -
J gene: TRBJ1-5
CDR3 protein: CATSADGQGHQPQHF
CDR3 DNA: TGTGCCACCAGTGCCGATGGGCAGGGCCATCAGCCCCAGCATTTT

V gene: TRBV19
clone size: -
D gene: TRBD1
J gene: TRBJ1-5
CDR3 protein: CASSNGQGGNQPQHF
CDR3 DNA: TGTGCCAGTAGCAATGGACAGGGTGGCAATCAGCCCCAGCATTTT

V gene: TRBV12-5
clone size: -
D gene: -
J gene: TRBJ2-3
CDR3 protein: CASGLRQTISTDTQYF
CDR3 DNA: TGTGCTAGTGGCCTGCGGCAGACTATTAGCACAGATACGCAGTATTTT

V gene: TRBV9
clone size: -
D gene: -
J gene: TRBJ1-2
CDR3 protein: CASSVEVGSYGYTF
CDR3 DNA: TGTGCCAGCAGCGTAGAGGTAGGGAGCTATGGCTACACCTTC

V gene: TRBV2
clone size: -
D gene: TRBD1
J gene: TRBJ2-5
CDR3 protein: CASSGTGSQYF
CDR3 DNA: TGTGCCAGCAGTGGGACAGGGAGCCAGTACTTC

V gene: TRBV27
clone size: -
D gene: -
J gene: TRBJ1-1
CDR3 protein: CASKRVPRGEAFF
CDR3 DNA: TGTGCCAGCAAAAGAGTTCCTAGAGGGGAAGCTTTCTTT

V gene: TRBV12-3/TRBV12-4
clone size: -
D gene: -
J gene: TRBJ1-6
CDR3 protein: CASRRTVDSPLHF
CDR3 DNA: TGTGCCAGCAGGAGGACAGTAGATTCACCCCTCCACTTT

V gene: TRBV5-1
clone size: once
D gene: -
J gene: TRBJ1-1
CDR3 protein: CASNRDSSATEAFF
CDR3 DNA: TGCGCCAGCAACCGGGATTCGTCGGCCACTGAAGCTTTCTTT

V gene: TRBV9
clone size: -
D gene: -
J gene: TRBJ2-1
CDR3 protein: CASSVAGTRTNEQFF
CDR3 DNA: TGTGCCAGCAGCGTAGCTGGGACTCGTACGAATGAGCAGTTCTTC

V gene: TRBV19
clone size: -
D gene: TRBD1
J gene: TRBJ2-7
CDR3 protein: CASSVRQGGFVYEQYF
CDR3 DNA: TGTGCCAGTAGTGTACGACAGGGGGGATTCGTCTACGAGCAGTACTTC

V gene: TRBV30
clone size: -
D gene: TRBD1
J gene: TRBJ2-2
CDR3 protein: CAWSVPRDRGWGAGELFF
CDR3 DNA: TGTGCCTGGAGTGTACCCCGGGACAGGGGCTGGGGTGCCGGGGAGCTGTTTTTT

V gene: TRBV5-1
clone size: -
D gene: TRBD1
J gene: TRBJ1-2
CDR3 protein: CASSGTGVNGYTF
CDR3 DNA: TGCGCCAGCAGCGGGACAGGGGTGAATGGCTACACCTTC